The 13 T cell receptor beta chains presented below share a single source sample, sequenced in a study of blood T cell repertoires in COVID-19. Here immunoSEQ multiplex PCR was the method, and the copy in TCRdb shows in-frame clones only, minus some. Of some 210,000 clones listed, roughly 86% are singletons. Sequenced: peripheral blood. The receptors shown here come from a woman aged 45-65 years with active or convalescent COVID-19.

The V gene is TRBV10-3, the J gene TRBJ1-4; D is ambiguous. Looked up from germline, CDR1 is ENHRY and CDR2 is SYGVKD. This CDR3 spans 14 amino acids. The V end was cut by 4 bases, the J end by 0 bases, with 6 bases between. CDR3 nucleotide sequence: TGTGCCATCAGTGTCTCTGCAACTAATGAAAAACTGTTTTTT. Protein: CAISVSATNEKLFF.

The chain joins TRBV4-2 to TRBJ2-7; D is unclear. The CDR3 runs to 14 residues. The germline V gene has CDR1 LGHNA and CDR2 YNFKEQ. Trimming took off 4 bases at V and 0 bases at J, with 10 bases between the two ends. The CDR3 reads CASSPLESSYEQYF. The CDR3 region has the DNA TGTGCCAGCAGCCCACTCGAGAGCTCCTACGAGCAGTACTTC.

CDR3 amino acids: CASRSLGEAKNIQYF. CDR3 bases: TGTGCCAGCAGGTCCCTGGGAGAGGCCAAAAACATTCAGTACTTC. The V call is TRBV6-5, the J call TRBJ2-4; a weak D match, TRBD2 (5 bases). The V end was cut by 6 bases, the J end by 1 base, with 13 bases between. This CDR3 spans 15 amino acids. Germline CDR1 MNHEY, CDR2 SVGAGI.

Concerning this clone: Other DNA sequences in the same sample also yield this CDR3. CDR3 in DNA: TGTGCCAGCAGCTTGGGCGGGAACACTGAAGCTTTCTTT. Translated, it gives CASSLGGNTEAFF. This rearrangement joins TRBV5-4 to TRBJ1-1; D unresolved. This CDR3 region has 13 residues. Between the trimmed V and J ends, which lost 0 bases and 1 base, there was a span of 4 bases. Germline loops: CDR1 SGHNT, CDR2 YYREEE (reference sequence).

V gene TRBV28 combines with J gene TRBJ1-3; 7 bases agree with TRBD1. V lost 3 bases to trimming and J lost 4 bases; unmatched junction nucleotides: 12. From germline, CDR1 is MDHEN and CDR2 SYDVKM. The CDR3 loop spans 17 amino acids. CDR3 in DNA: TGTGCCAGCAGTTTGTATCTGGGCAGGGGGTCAGGAAACACCATATATTTT. Its translation: CASSLYLGRGSGNTIYF.

This rearrangement joins TRBV19 to TRBJ2-3, with TRBD1 identical over 9 bases. The V segment lost 3 bases and the J segment 1 base; nucleotides outside the gene matches: 5. The CDR3 totals 16 residues. The germline gives CDR1 LNHDA, CDR2 SQIVND (reference sequence). CDR3: CASSIRQGVGTDTQYF. The DNA for the CDR3 is TGTGCCAGTAGTATCCGACAGGGGGTTGGCACAGATACGCAGTATTTT.

This clone was observed once. The chain joins TRBV18 to TRBJ1-2; D may be TRBD1 (5 bases). Germline V gene lookup returns CDR1 KGHSH and CDR2 LQKENI. The CDR3 spans 15 residues. V lost 4 bases, J lost 2 bases, and 14 bases lay in between. CDR3 protein: CASSRAQAGNYGYTF. CDR3 bases: TGTGCCAGCTCACGGGCTCAGGCAGGGAACTATGGCTACACCTTC.

The chain carries TRBV30 and TRBJ1-2, with no clear D. The ends were cut back, 5 bases at V and 0 bases at J, with 16 bases in the middle. This CDR3 region has 15 residues. Germline-derived CDR1 and CDR2 are GTSNPN and SVGIG (reference sequence). CDR3 amino acids: CAWSGESLPNYGYTF. The CDR3 DNA reads as TGTGCCTGGTCGGGAGAGTCACTTCCTAACTATGGCTACACCTTC.

V gene TRBV19 combines with J gene TRBJ2-5, with a tentative D call TRBD2 (6 bases). The CDR3 loop spans 14 amino acids. CDR1 LNHDA and CDR2 SQIVND come from the germline V gene (reference sequence). The V and J ends lost 6 bases and 2 bases respectively, with 13 bases between them. CDR3 sequence: CASRAGRTQETQYF. The CDR3 DNA follows: TGTGCCAGTAGGGCAGGGAGGACTCAAGAGACCCAGTACTTC. Drawing the rest from reference TRBV19 and TRBJ2-5, the complete variable domain is DGGITQSPKYLFRKEGQNVTLSCEQNLNHDAMYWYRQDPGQGLRLIYYSQIVNDFQKGDIAEGYSVSREKKESFPLTVTSAQKNPTAFYLCASRAGRTQETQYFGPGTRLLVL.

This clone was detected only a few times. The chain has TRBV4-2 and TRBJ2-5, with 8 positions matching TRBD2. The CDR3 loop spans 18 amino acids. V was clipped by 4 bases and J by 0 bases; unmatched bases: 13. Germline loops: CDR1 LGHNA, CDR2 YNFKEQ. This chain's CDR3 is CASSPRLGGGLYQETQYF. DNA of the CDR3: TGTGCCAGCAGCCCCCGACTTGGCGGGGGGCTCTACCAAGAGACCCAGTACTTC.

The chain couples TRBV7-6 to TRBJ2-2, with D perhaps matching TRBD2 (5 bases). CDR1 is SGHVS and CDR2 is FNYEAQ in the germline V gene. Trimming pared 1 base from V and 6 bases from J, leaving 15 bases between. The CDR3 length is 16 residues. The CDR3, as DNA: TGTGCCAGCAGCTTAGAAGGGAGTTCGGTGTCCGGGGAGCTGTTTTTT. Translation: CASSLEGSSVSGELFF. Using reference TRBV7-6 and TRBJ2-2 for the parts outside the CDR3, the full variable domain is GAGVSQSPRYKVTKRGQDVALRCDPISGHVSLYWYRQALGQGPEFLTYFNYEAQQDKSGLPNDRFSAERPEGSISTLTIQRTEQRDSAMYRCASSLEGSSVSGELFFGEGSRLTVL.

The genes are TRBV10-1 and TRBJ2-7; 8 bases match TRBD2. This CDR3 region has 15 residues. Per germline, CDR1 WNHNN and CDR2 SYGVQD (reference sequence). V was pared by 0 bases and J by 2 bases, with 3 bases of the junction left unmatched. CDR3 sequence: CASSESSGNPYEQYF. In DNA, the CDR3 is TGCGCCAGCAGTGAGTCTAGCGGGAACCCCTACGAGCAGTACTTC.

This chain joins TRBV24-1 and TRBJ1-5, with D tentatively TRBD1 (5 bases). The V end was cut by 2 bases, the J end by 9 bases, with 13 bases between. The CDR3 totals 14 residues. The V gene's germline CDR1 is KGHDR and CDR2 SFDVKD. The CDR3 reads CATSDWTDNVPQHF. For the CDR3, the DNA is TGTGCCACCAGTGATTGGACGGACAACGTGCCCCAGCATTTT.